What follows are 22 T cell receptor beta chains derived from one specimen sequenced in a study of post-analysis software for immune sequencing data. Findings and caveats of the study: In patients, about 5 TRBV segments were more frequent than in controls, with TRBV5-6, TRBV5-1 and TRBV20-1 among them.

The TCR beta cDNA libraries carried unique molecular identifiers. TCRdb reanalysed the PCR reads using MiXCR and keeps one entry per CDR3 protein. Of 250,000 to 300,000 distinct CDR3 sequences in the sample, 35% to 40% are singletons; the top ten hold roughly 4.8%. Their antigens remain unidentified. Sequenced: blood. These receptors were taken from a girl under 18 with multiple sclerosis.

This clonotype was seen a few times. This chain joins TRBV5-1 and TRBJ1-5; tentative D call: TRBD1 (5 bases). Deletions cut 0 bases from V and 1 base from J, with 14 bases between. This CDR3 has 17 residues. Germline values: CDR1 SGHRS, CDR2 YFSETQ. The CDR3 loop reads CASSLEPGGGSNQPQHF. The DNA of the CDR3 is TGCGCCAGCAGCTTGGAACCCGGCGGGGGGAGCAATCAGCCCCAGCATTTT.

To note about this clonotype: A read error may be the cause here, since a much bigger clone is one base away. V and J are TRBV6-1 and TRBJ2-1; 10 bases align to TRBD2. Losses at the gene ends were 4 bases for V and 4 bases for J; bases not matched to a gene: 4. CDR3 length: 15 amino acids. Germline CDR1 and CDR2: MNHNS and SASEGT. The CDR3 nucleotides are TGTGCCAGCAGTGGGAATAGCGGGGGGTACAATGAGCAGTTCTTC. This translates into CASSGNSGGYNEQFF.

V is TRBV20-1 and J is TRBJ2-3; no clear D. CDR1 is DFQATT and CDR2 is SNEGSKA in the germline V gene (reference sequence). The CDR3 is 14 residues long. With 6 bases removed from V and 5 bases from J, the gap between germline ends came to 18 bases. The CDR3 DNA reads as TGCAGTGCCCACGACGAGGTCCTCCAAGATACGCAGTATTTT. Translated, it gives CSAHDEVLQDTQYF.

This clonotype was observed many times. V usage is TRBV6-5 and J usage is TRBJ2-6, with unresolved D. Trimming removed 5 bases from V and 1 base from J, with 12 bases in between. Germline CDR1 reads MNHEY; CDR2 reads SVGAGI. The CDR3 consists of 16 residues. CDR3 sequence (DNA): TGTGCCAGCAGTCCCCGACGGATATCTGGGGCCAACGTCCTGACTTTC. Amino acid sequence: CASSPRRISGANVLTF.

A single count supports this clonotype. The chain links TRBV5-6 to TRBJ2-1; no definite D call. This CDR3 comprises 14 residues. Germline values: CDR1 SGHDT, CDR2 YYEEEE. V was cut by 0 bases and J by 4 bases, with 8 bases left in between. The CDR3 DNA follows: TGTGCCAGCAGCTTGGTTGGCAAATACAATGAGCAGTTCTTC. Its translation is CASSLVGKYNEQFF.

This clonotype was counted a few times. The V gene is TRBV3-1, the J gene TRBJ1-5; D not resolved. The CDR3 sequence is 13 residues long. CDR1 LGHDT and CDR2 YNNKEL come from the germline V gene (reference sequence). V was pared by 4 bases and J by 9 bases, with 13 bases between. The CDR3 loop is CASSPVGSSPQHF. The CDR3 DNA sequence: TGTGCCAGCAGCCCCGTCGGGAGTTCGCCCCAGCATTTT.

The gene calls are TRBV6-5 and TRBJ1-1; TRBD1 might be the D (5 bases). V dropped 10 bases and J dropped 4 bases, with 13 bases sitting between them. Germline V lookup: CDR1 MNHEY, CDR2 SVGAGI. The CDR3 consists of 12 residues. Here the CDR3 reads CATRPGSTEAFF. The CDR3 DNA sequence: TGTGCCACCAGGCCAGGGAGCACTGAAGCTTTCTTT.

This clonotype was observed a handful of times. This chain connects TRBV6-1 to TRBJ2-7, with TRBD1 matching 9 bases. This CDR3 comprises 16 residues. Per the germline V gene, CDR1 is MNHNS and CDR2 is SASEGT. Germline trimming cut 6 bases from V and 0 bases from J; bases unmatched to any gene: 9. In DNA form, the CDR3 reads TGTGCCAGCAGCGCATCCGGGACAGGGCTCTCCTACGAGCAGTACTTC. Protein: CASSASGTGLSYEQYF.

The rearrangement links TRBV7-3 to TRBJ2-3; perhaps TRBD1 as D (6 bases). The CDR3 length is 14 residues. Germline V gene sequence: CDR1 SGHTA, CDR2 FQGTGA. Trimming removed 1 base from V and 2 bases from J, with 7 bases in between. This CDR3 is CASSLRGPTDTQYF. The CDR3 bases are TGTGCCAGCAGCTTAAGGGGGCCCACAGATACGCAGTATTTT.

In its sample, this clonotype was seen many times. This chain uses TRBV29-1 with TRBJ2-5; 11 bases are a match to TRBD2. CDR1 and CDR2 from the germline V gene are SQVTM and ANQGSEA. The CDR3 length is 16 residues. V shed 4 bases, J shed 1 base, and the junction held 8 bases outside the gene matches. The CDR3 DNA sequence: TGCAGCGTTGTCGGACTAGCGGGCGGTCCCCAAGAGACCCAGTACTTC. Its translation is CSVVGLAGGPQETQYF.

The rearrangement links TRBV6-2 or TRBV6-3 to TRBJ1-5, with D unresolved. Looked up from germline, CDR1 is MNHEY and CDR2 is SVGEGT. The CDR3 sequence is 12 residues long. V lost 5 bases to trimming and J lost 10 bases, with 12 bases between them. The CDR3 nucleotides read TGTGCCAGCAGTGCCCTCGGTTCACCCCAGCATTTT. Its translation: CASSALGSPQHF.

In its sample, this clonotype was seen many times. CDR3 nucleotide sequence: TGTGCCAGCAGGGGGGACGGAAATGAAAAACTGTTTTTT. Translated, it gives CASRGDGNEKLFF. V gene TRBV12-3 or TRBV12-4 combines with J gene TRBJ1-4; D may be TRBD1 (5 bases). V lost 6 bases and J 5 bases, leaving 10 bases between the germline ends. The CDR3 length is 13 residues.

The chain couples TRBV20-1 to TRBJ2-3; weak D call: TRBD1 (5 bases). CDR3 length: 15 amino acids. Germline V lookup: CDR1 DFQATT, CDR2 SNEGSKA (reference sequence). V gave up 0 bases and J gave up 2 bases, with 12 bases separating them. The CDR3 region is CSAREGAGFTDTQYF. In nucleotides, the CDR3 is TGCAGTGCTAGAGAAGGGGCAGGATTCACAGATACGCAGTATTTT.

This clonotype was found many times. The CDR3 loop is CASSYTDNYGYTF. CDR3 sequence (DNA): TGTGCCAGCAGTTACACCGATAACTATGGCTACACCTTC. This sequence joins TRBV6-6 and TRBJ1-2, with no clear D. V lost 2 bases and J lost 1, with 5 bases in between. CDR3 length: 13 amino acids. Germline CDR1 reads MNHNY; CDR2 reads SVGAGI (reference sequence).

This clonotype has at least ten counts. The gene calls are TRBV4-1 and TRBJ1-2, with TRBD1 matching 11 bases. Trimming took 4 bases from V and 8 from J; bases not matched to a gene: 12. This CDR3 has 16 residues. The V gene's germline CDR1 is MGHRA and CDR2 YSYEKL. CDR3: CASSPPLGQGASGYTF. In DNA, the CDR3 is TGCGCCAGCAGCCCACCTTTAGGACAGGGGGCGAGCGGCTACACCTTC.

The chain employs TRBV20-1 and TRBJ1-1; 7 bases are shared with TRBD1. The CDR3 consists of 15 residues. V lost 6 bases, J lost 3 bases, and 13 bases stayed unmatched. Germline-derived CDR1 and CDR2 are DFQATT and SNEGSKA (reference sequence). The CDR3 region has the DNA TGCAGTGCCACTAGGACAGGAAGAGGGGACACTGAAGCTTTCTTT. Protein: CSATRTGRGDTEAFF.

The chain carries TRBV20-1 and TRBJ2-3; weak D call: TRBD2 (5 bases). The germline V gene encodes CDR1 DFQATT and CDR2 SNEGSKA (reference sequence). The CDR3 sequence is 14 residues long. With 5 bases removed from V and 0 bases from J, the gap between germline ends came to 12 bases. DNA of the CDR3: TGCAGTGCTCCTGGGCAGCGGAGCACAGATACGCAGTATTTT. Amino acids: CSAPGQRSTDTQYF.

This clonotype appeared a few times. The rearrangement uses TRBV2 and TRBJ2-5; a weak D match, TRBD2 (7 bases). The V end was cut by 6 bases, the J end by 5 bases, with 19 bases between. The CDR3 extends over 15 amino acids. Germline values: CDR1 SNHLY, CDR2 FYNNEI. The CDR3: CASRRSGGLLETQYF. The CDR3 DNA reads TGTGCCAGCAGAAGGTCGGGGGGCCTGCTGGAGACCCAGTACTTC.

Concerning this clonotype itself: Just one base apart from a much larger clone, this may be a read error. The chain has TRBV10-3 and TRBJ2-5; TRBD1 might be the D (6 bases). The CDR3 totals 15 residues. CDR1 is ENHRY and CDR2 is SYGVKD in the germline V gene. The CDR3 DNA reads as TGTGCCATCGGTGAGTCGCGACAGGCTCAAGAGACCCAGTACTTC. The encoded protein is CAIGESRQAQETQYF.

This clonotype was detected many times. The genes are TRBV7-7 and TRBJ2-5, with a tentative D call TRBD2 (5 bases). Germline assignment: CDR1 SSHAT and CDR2 FNYEAQ (reference sequence). The CDR3 sequence is 14 residues long. Trimming stripped 4 bases from V and 4 bases from J, with 13 bases between. The CDR3 sequence is CASSSGSLRETQYF. CDR3 DNA: TGTGCCAGCAGCTCGGGATCCCTGAGAGAGACCCAGTACTTC.

This clonotype showed up just a few times. This chain joins TRBV28 and TRBJ2-2, with 9 nucleotides matching TRBD1. Trimming cost V 3 bases and J 6 bases; bases outside gene matches: 11. The CDR3 runs 17 residues. In germline, CDR1 is MDHEN, CDR2 SYDVKM. The CDR3 sequence is CASSLRPGQGGSGELFF. CDR3 DNA sequence: TGTGCCAGCAGTTTGCGGCCGGGACAGGGAGGATCCGGGGAGCTGTTTTTT.

In nucleotides, the CDR3 is TGCGCCAGCAGCGCCGGAGGGGTCAGGGAAGCTTTCTTT. Encoded protein: CASSAGGVREAFF. The chain links TRBV5-1 to TRBJ1-1, with a weak D call TRBD1 (5 bases). Germline V gene data show CDR1 as SGHRS and CDR2 as YFSETQ. The CDR3 has 13 amino acids. Trimming took 4 bases from V and 8 from J, leaving 15 bases between them.